This TCR beta chain is from a study of shared clonotypes between healthy human individuals. Findings and caveats of the study: The expectation was that sequencing depth would affect clonotype sharing among donors. With four donors compared, around 5% of naive CD4 clonotypes were shared. Sampling was confined to blood; repertoires within tissues likely differ.

Profiling relied on immunoSEQ multiplex PCR, and the TCRdb table lists in-frame clones only, not all of them. Here the sample spans approximately 1.9 million clones, around 95% being singletons. Remarks on this clone: Its antigen is as yet unknown. Other DNA sequences in the same sample also yield this CDR3.

It was CD45RO-negative cells, positively selected for CCR7, that made up naive CD8 cells, with terminally differentiated effector memory CD45RA+ cells excluded. Study donors comprised healthy, HIV-negative adults devoid of recent acute infection or vaccination. CDR1 is SQVTM, CDR2 ANQGSEA, per germline. Trimming took off 6 bases at V and 2 bases at J, with 7 bases between the two ends. The CDR3 length is 11 residues. This rearrangement joins TRBV29-1 to TRBJ1-1, with D possibly matching TRBD1 (5 bases). The sequenced material came from naive CD8+ T cells from PBMCs. This TCR was sampled from a man aged 18 to 29 in good health. Some clones in this sample may be carry-over from other donors' samples. DNA for the CDR3: TGCAGCGTAGACAGAAACACTGAAGCTTTCTTT. It codes for CSVDRNTEAFF.